A selection of T cell receptor beta chains follows, all from one sample in a study of T cell responses to AZD1222 COVID-19 vaccine. Using immunoSEQ multiplex PCR, the repertoire was profiled, and TCRdb retains in-frame clones only, with some absent. Found here are 95,000 to 150,000 clones, about 90% of them singletons; the top ten hold about 4.2%. Sequenced material: peripheral blood, taken on day 0 of MenACWY control vaccination. The source is an adult in good health. CDR3s include the opening cysteine and the closing phenylalanine or tryptophan. The D gene is left open where the match is weak. A clone size is listed for some rows: how often the clone was seen (once, few, many), or a class if it is expanded.

j_gene	abundance	v_gene	d_gene	CDR3aa	CDR3nt
TRBJ2-5	.	TRBV7-2	.	CASSLAGARETQYF	TGTGCCAGCAGCTTAGCGGGGGCGAGAGAGACCCAGTACTTC
TRBJ2-2	.	TRBV24-1	TRBD2	CATSDPGTSATGELFF	TGTGCCACCAGTGACCCCGGGACTAGCGCCACCGGGGAGCTGTTTTTT
TRBJ1-2	.	TRBV10-3	.	CAISELPTNYGYTF	TGTGCCATCAGTGAGTTGCCTACTAACTATGGCTACACCTTC
TRBJ1-1	.	TRBV5-4	.	CASSLSRGTEAFF	TGTGCCAGCAGCTTGTCGAGGGGCACTGAAGCTTTCTTT
TRBJ2-1	.	TRBV2	.	CASQVDNEQFF	TGTGCCAGCCAAGTTGACAATGAGCAGTTCTTC
TRBJ2-2	.	TRBV6-6	.	CASIMSPGDNTGELFF	TGTGCCAGCATTATGTCTCCAGGCGACAACACCGGGGAGCTGTTTTTT
TRBJ2-7	few	TRBV13	TRBD2	CASSLGGTSGLSSYEQYF	TGTGCCAGCAGCTTAGGTGGGACTAGCGGGCTTTCCTCCTACGAGCAGTACTTC
TRBJ1-1	.	TRBV14	.	CASSRSYTSRTEAFF	TGTGCCAGCAGCCGATCCTATACCTCGAGGACTGAAGCTTTCTTT
TRBJ2-2	.	TRBV2	.	CASRTGATGELFF	TGTGCCAGCAGGACAGGTGCCACCGGGGAGCTGTTTTTT
TRBJ1-6	few	TRBV7-2	TRBD1	CASSKRTGSPLHF	TGTGCCAGCAGCAAACGGACAGGGTCACCCCTCCACTTT
TRBJ1-1	once	TRBV10-3	.	CAISDVKGRDTEAFF	TGTGCCATCAGTGACGTCAAGGGACGGGACACTGAAGCTTTCTTT
TRBJ1-1	few	TRBV5-4	.	CASSFSWRDTEAFF	TGTGCCAGCAGCTTTAGCTGGAGAGACACTGAAGCTTTCTTT
TRBJ1-5	.	TRBV28	.	CASSFPYQPQHF	TGTGCCAGCAGTTTTCCATATCAGCCCCAGCATTTT
TRBJ2-7	.	TRBV7-9	TRBD2	CASSLGAGAWDEQYF	TGTGCCAGCAGCTTAGGGGCGGGAGCGTGGGACGAGCAGTACTTC